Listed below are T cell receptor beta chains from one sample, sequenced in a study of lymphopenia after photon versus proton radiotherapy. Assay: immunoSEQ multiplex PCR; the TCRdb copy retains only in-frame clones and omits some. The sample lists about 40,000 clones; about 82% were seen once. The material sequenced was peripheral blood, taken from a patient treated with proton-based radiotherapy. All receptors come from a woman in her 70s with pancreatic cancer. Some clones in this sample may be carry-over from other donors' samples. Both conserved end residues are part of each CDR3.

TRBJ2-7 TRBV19 CASSPSRGLAGVRRGNEQYF
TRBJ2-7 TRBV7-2 CASSLAPGGGTGSYEQYF
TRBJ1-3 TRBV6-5 CASSYTAGAGNTIYF
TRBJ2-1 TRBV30 CAWSVRPEGNEQFF
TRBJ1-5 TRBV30 CAWSLHLGNQPQHF
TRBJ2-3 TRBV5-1 CASSYWLQDTQYF
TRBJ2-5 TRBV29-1 CSVGDRGETQYF
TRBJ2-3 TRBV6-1 CASILAGEADTQYF
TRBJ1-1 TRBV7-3 CASSLWAGQGNTEAFF
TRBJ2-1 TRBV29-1 CSVEDPARGENEQFF
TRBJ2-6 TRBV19 CASSTWANVLTF
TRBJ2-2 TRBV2 CASSEGRGGIGELFF
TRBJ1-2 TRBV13 CASSLGRQGPSYGYTF
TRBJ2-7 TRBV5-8 CASSLEKGGRAYEQYF
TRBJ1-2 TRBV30 CAWSRTGIGYGYTF
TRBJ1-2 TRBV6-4 CASSDSGDRARNGYTF
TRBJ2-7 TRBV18 CASSLGTSGTYEQYF
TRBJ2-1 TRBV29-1 CSTGGNNEQFF
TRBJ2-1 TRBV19 CASSGLAGGYNEQFF
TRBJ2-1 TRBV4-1 CASSLRAGTSDWNYNEQFF
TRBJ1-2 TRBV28 CATSKPGGLGYTF
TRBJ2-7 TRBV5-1 CASSPTSGGYEQYF
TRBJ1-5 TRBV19 CASTRSGPNQPQHF
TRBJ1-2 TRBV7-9 CASSLAKDSYGYTF
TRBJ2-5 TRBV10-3 CAIRGHQETQYF
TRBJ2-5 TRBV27 CASSLSGGTQYF
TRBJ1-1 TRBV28 CASSFYSRNTEAFF
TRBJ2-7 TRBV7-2 CASGRGQGREQYF
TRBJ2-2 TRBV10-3 CAISKGQGVISSTGELFF
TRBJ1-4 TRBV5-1 CASSLGSYLGGYEKLFF
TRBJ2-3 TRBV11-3 CASSPQDSPGDTQYF
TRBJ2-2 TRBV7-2 CASSLTAVNTGELFF
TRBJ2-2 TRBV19 CASRRDFNTGELFF
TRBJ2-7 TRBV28 CASSWRGGVDEQYF
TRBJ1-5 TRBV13 CASSPRRNQPQHF
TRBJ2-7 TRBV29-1 CSVGTQDEQYF
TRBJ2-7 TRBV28 CASVPGQGRAYEQYF
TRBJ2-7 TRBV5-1 CASRESGWGFYEQYF
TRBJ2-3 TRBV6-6 CASTLPADTQYF
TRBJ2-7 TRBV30 CAWKPETYEQYF
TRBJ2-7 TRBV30 CAWSLQGGRAMGSREQYF
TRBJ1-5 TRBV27 CASSTDRASNQPQHF
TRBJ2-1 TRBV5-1 CASSLRPGAYNEQFF
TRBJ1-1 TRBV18 CASSPTENTEAFF
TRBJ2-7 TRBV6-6 CASSYGSGGEQYF
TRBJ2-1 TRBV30 CAWSGVVNEQFF
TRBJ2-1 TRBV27 CASSQGQYNEQFF
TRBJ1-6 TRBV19 CASSMTSGTGASPLHF
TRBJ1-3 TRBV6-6 CASSYLTGNTIYF
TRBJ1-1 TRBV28 CASGGGLNTEAFF
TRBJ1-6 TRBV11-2 CASSSPGGSYNSPLHF
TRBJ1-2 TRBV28 CASSSTSGDRNYGYTF
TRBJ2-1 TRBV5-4 CASGTGVSSYNEQFF
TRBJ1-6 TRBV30 CAWRTGGSYNSPLHF
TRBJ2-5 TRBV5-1 CASSPGHARETQYF